Included here is one TCR beta chain sequence, with context. Profiles of TCR beta VDJ and CDR3 were generated from a genomic DNA template. In TCRdb, the reads were re-called with MiXCR into one record per CDR3 protein. In the table there are roughly 300,000 distinct CDR3 sequences, roughly 50% of which are singletons. The sample belongs to a study of CD8+CD57+ T cells in acquired aplastic anemia. The V and J ends lost 5 bases and 10 bases, in that order; junction bases with no gene match: 13. The CDR3 contains 14 residues. Germline CDR1 is SGHAT and CDR2 is FQNNGV. The chain couples TRBV11-2 to TRBJ1-1; TRBD1 agrees at 7 bases. Sample: sorted CD4+, CD8+, or CD8+CD57+ T cells (not recorded which) from PBMCs. The receptor comes from a human donor with severe aplastic anemia or a healthy control (not recorded which). The CDR3 loop is CASSQQGGGARAFF. For the CDR3, the DNA is TGTGCCAGCAGCCAGCAGGGAGGGGGCGCCCGAGCTTTCTTT.